One T cell receptor (beta chain) is described in this entry. This sample was included in a study of blood T cell repertoires in COVID-19. Study at large: T cells, B-cell-depleted T cells, or PBMCs provided the cDNA or gDNA that served as material.

CDR3 length: 12 residues. The V and J ends lost 4 bases and 4 bases respectively, with 8 bases between them. Looked up from germline, CDR1 is MNHEY and CDR2 is SMNVEV (reference sequence). Original processing notes: Estimation of nucleated cell counts was performed using reference gene primer amplification. The method was immunoSEQ multiplex PCR; TCRdb's version includes in-frame clones alone and lacks a portion of them. V, J and clone size are taken as reported in that table, and D and trimming were inferred from the DNA itself. This sample has about 300,000 clones, with just under 90% found just once.

This TCR was recovered from a woman between 50 and 59 years old with COVID-19, enrolled during active disease. The rearrangement joins TRBV27 to TRBJ2-7; no clear D gene. Sequenced material: peripheral blood. CDR3: CASSSYKYEQYF. CDR3 nucleotides: TGTGCCAGCAGTTCTTACAAATACGAGCAGTACTTC.